Here is one T cell receptor (beta chain) with its context. The data stem from a study of control samples from healthy donors and cancer patients. This CDR3 is 15 amino acids long. Per the germline V gene, CDR1 is SGHRS and CDR2 is YFSETQ. V lost 4 bases and J 8 bases, leaving 19 bases between the germline ends. Method: immunoSEQ multiplex PCR; TCRdb's copy keeps in-frame clones and lacks some. The table shows some 130,000 clones, with 70% to 90% occurring only once. The receptor's source is a woman in her thirties in good health. V usage is TRBV5-1 and J usage is TRBJ1-3; TRBD1 might be the D (5 bases). Sequencing was carried out using blood. The CDR3 spells CASSAYRQRQDTIYF. The CDR3 DNA follows: TGCGCCAGCAGCGCTTACCGACAGAGGCAAGACACCATATATTTT.